Following are 22 T cell receptor beta chains from one sample sequenced in a study of control samples from healthy donors and cancer patients. Measured with immunoSEQ multiplex PCR; TCRdb has only the in-frame clones, and not every one. The sample lists roughly 160,000 clones, 70% to 90% occurring once. The sample taken for sequencing was blood. Receptor source: a woman in her 30s in good health.

The chain joins TRBV18 to TRBJ2-1, with 9 bases aligning to TRBD1. Losses at the gene ends were 3 bases for V and 5 bases for J; bases not matched to a gene: 2. From germline, CDR1 is KGHSH and CDR2 LQKENI. The length of the CDR3 is 14 residues. CDR3 sequence (DNA): TGTGCCAGCTCACCGGGACAGGGCAACAATGAGCAGTTCTTC. Residues: CASSPGQGNNEQFF.

The chain employs TRBV7-9 and TRBJ1-4; 10 bases fit TRBD1. The V gene's germline CDR1 is SEHNR and CDR2 FQNEAQ (reference sequence). The CDR3 loop spans 18 amino acids. With V trimmed by 4 bases and J by 5 bases, 13 bases remained unmatched. CDR3 region: CASSSLRDRDRGNEKLFF. Here the CDR3 DNA reads TGTGCCAGCAGCTCGCTTCGTGACCGGGACAGGGGAAATGAAAAACTGTTTTTT.

The rearrangement joins TRBV29-1 to TRBJ1-1; no reliable D call. V was shortened by 6 bases and J by 6 bases, with 8 bases between the two germline ends. Germline-derived CDR1 and CDR2 are SQVTM and ANQGSEA. This CDR3 has 10 residues. The CDR3: CSVVWAEAFF. The CDR3, as DNA: TGCAGCGTGGTCTGGGCTGAAGCTTTCTTT.

The rearrangement uses TRBV7-9 and TRBJ1-2, with D perhaps matching TRBD1 (5 bases). The CDR3 runs to 12 residues. Germline V gives CDR1 SEHNR, CDR2 FQNEAQ (reference sequence). V lost 5 bases and J 5 bases, leaving 9 bases between the germline ends. DNA of the CDR3: TGTGCCAGCAGCAAGACAGTTTATGGCTACACCTTC. Encoded protein: CASSKTVYGYTF. Drawing the rest from reference TRBV7-9 and TRBJ1-2, the complete variable domain is DTGVSQNPRHKITKRGQNVTFRCDPISEHNRLYWYRQTLGQGPEFLTYFQNEAQLEKSRLLSDRFSAERPKGSFSTLEIQRTEQGDSAMYLCASSKTVYGYTFGSGTRLTVV.

The chain carries TRBV7-9 and TRBJ2-1, with D perhaps given as TRBD1 or TRBD2 (6 bases each). Germline values: CDR1 SEHNR, CDR2 FQNEAQ (reference sequence). Deletions cut 2 bases from V and 7 bases from J, with 21 bases between. The CDR3 consists of 17 residues. CDR3 sequence (DNA): TGTGCCAGCAGCTTATCCCCGGGGGCAGGGGCGGGTAATGAGCAGTTCTTC. This encodes CASSLSPGAGAGNEQFF.

This clone was detected a few times. The chain employs TRBV27 and TRBJ2-1; TRBD1 might be the D (5 bases). Deletions cut 4 bases from V and 3 bases from J, with 10 bases between. This CDR3 spans 14 amino acids. Germline CDR1 MNHEY, CDR2 SMNVEV (reference sequence). The CDR3 spells CASSYRKDYNEQFF. The CDR3 nucleotides are TGTGCCAGCAGTTACAGGAAAGACTACAATGAGCAGTTCTTC.

The chain has TRBV18 and TRBJ2-2, with D tentatively TRBD1 or TRBD2 (6 bases each). Germline V gene sequence: CDR1 KGHSH, CDR2 LQKENI. Trimming removed 6 bases at V and 0 bases at J, with 11 bases between. The CDR3 runs to 15 residues. In DNA, the CDR3 is TGTGCCAGCTCTCCGGGGGCCTCGAACACCGGGGAGCTGTTTTTT. It codes for CASSPGASNTGELFF.

This clone came up a few times. V gene TRBV14 combines with J gene TRBJ2-6, with 9 bases fitting TRBD2. The germline V gene has CDR1 SGHDN and CDR2 FVKESK. This CDR3 is 17 amino acids long. After removal of 6 bases from V and 0 bases from J, the junction contained 6 bases not matched to a gene. CDR3 coding DNA: TGTGCCAGCAGTAAACAGCGGGGGGTCTCTGGGGCCAACGTCCTGACTTTC. It specifies CASSKQRGVSGANVLTF.

V usage is TRBV5-4 and J usage is TRBJ2-7; TRBD1 is a possible D gene (6 bases). V gave up 2 bases and J gave up 2 bases, with 8 bases separating them. Germline assignment: CDR1 SGHNT and CDR2 YYREEE (reference sequence). There are 13 residues in the CDR3. For the CDR3, the DNA is TGTGCCAGCAGCTTCAGGGGCACCTACGAGCAGTACGTC. It yields the protein CASSFRGTYEQYV.

The rearrangement links TRBV5-1 to TRBJ1-4; possible D gene TRBD1, 6 bases. V lost 0 bases and J 5 bases, leaving 11 bases between the germline ends. CDR1 is SGHRS, CDR2 YFSETQ, per germline. The CDR3 is made up of 15 amino acids. In nucleotides, the CDR3 is TGCGCCAGCAGCTTGGTGGGGGCTGGGAATGAAAAACTGTTTTTT. Translating gives CASSLVGAGNEKLFF.

The chain uses TRBV19 and TRBJ2-1; no clear D gene. There are 15 residues in the CDR3. CDR1 and CDR2 (germline): LNHDA, SQIVND (reference sequence). Between the trimmed V and J ends, which lost 5 bases and 3 bases, there was a span of 14 bases. The CDR3 bases are TGTGCCAGTAGTCTGTACCCGGCAGACTACAATGAGCAGTTCTTC. It specifies CASSLYPADYNEQFF.

The rearrangement uses TRBV9 and TRBJ2-1; either TRBD1 or TRBD2 may fit D (6 bases each). CDR3 length: 16 residues. V was cut by 0 bases and J by 9 bases, with 19 bases left in between. Germline-derived CDR1 and CDR2 are SGDLS and YYNGEE. The CDR3 loop reads CASSVVKTGAGGEQFF. In DNA form, the CDR3 reads TGTGCCAGCAGCGTAGTTAAGACGGGGGCGGGCGGTGAGCAGTTCTTC.

The chain carries TRBV3-1 (or the pseudogene TRBV3-2) and TRBJ1-6, with 7 bases identical to TRBD1. J was trimmed by 10 bases and V by 1 base; bases with no gene match: 10. The CDR3 totals 16 residues. Germline values: CDR1 LGHDT, CDR2 YNNKEL (reference sequence). The DNA of the CDR3 is TGTGCCAGCAGCCAAGGGGGGACAGTAATAAGGTCACCCCTCCACTTT. Its translation is CASSQGGTVIRSPLHF.

The V and J genes are TRBV4-2 and TRBJ1-1; no firm D call. The CDR3 extends over 16 amino acids. V lost 0 bases and J lost 1, with 12 bases in between. Germline V gene sequence: CDR1 LGHNA, CDR2 YNFKEQ. The CDR3 region is CASSQDQYGGNTEAFF. Here the CDR3 DNA reads TGTGCCAGCAGCCAAGACCAGTACGGAGGGAACACTGAAGCTTTCTTT.

This chain links TRBV16 with TRBJ2-1, with 8 positions matching TRBD1. Germline V gives CDR1 KGHSY, CDR2 FQNENV. The J segment lost 5 bases and the V segment lost 3 bases, leaving 9 bases of the junction unmatched. The CDR3 has 16 amino acids. The CDR3 sequence is CASSQDPGQDNNEQFF. For the CDR3, the DNA is TGTGCCAGCAGCCAGGACCCGGGACAGGACAACAATGAGCAGTTCTTC.

This rearrangement joins TRBV9 to TRBJ2-2, with D perhaps given as TRBD1 or TRBD2 (5 bases each). V dropped 5 bases and J dropped 4 bases, with 6 bases sitting between them. The CDR3 has 12 amino acids. Germline CDR1 reads SGDLS; CDR2 reads YYNGEE. The CDR3 DNA reads as TGTGCCAGCAGGGGGACCACCGGGGAGCTGTTTTTT. As protein: CASRGTTGELFF. The entire variable domain, with the rest obtained from reference TRBV9 and TRBJ2-2, is as follows: DSGVTQTPKHLITATGQRVTLRCSPRSGDLSVYWYQQSLDQGLQFLIQYYNGEERAKGNILERFSAQQFPDLHSELNLSSLELGDSALYFCASRGTTGELFFGEGSRLTVL.

The CDR3 spells CATGEGSNQPQHF. CDR3 sequence (DNA): TGTGCCACGGGGGAGGGTAGCAATCAGCCCCAGCATTTT. The rearrangement links TRBV24-1 to TRBJ1-5; a possible D gene is TRBD1 (5 bases). V was clipped by 10 bases and J by 0 bases, with 9 bases between them. CDR3 length: 13 amino acids. The germline V gene has CDR1 KGHDR and CDR2 SFDVKD.

This clone has just a few counts. The chain joins TRBV5-6 to TRBJ1-3, with D possibly being TRBD1 (5 bases). Germline CDR1 SGHDT, CDR2 YYEEEE. The CDR3 has 15 amino acids. Trimming removed 0 bases from V and 4 bases from J, with 11 bases in between. For the CDR3, the DNA is TGTGCCAGCAGCTTGGGAATTCACAGGGGAAACACCATATATTTT. Residues: CASSLGIHRGNTIYF.

The V call is TRBV2, the J call TRBJ1-6; D gene uncertain. Germline lookup yields CDR1 SNHLY and CDR2 FYNNEI. V gave up 6 bases and J gave up 8 bases, with 20 bases separating them. This CDR3 comprises 16 residues. This chain's CDR3 is CASSQLPSGPYSPLHF. CDR3 coding DNA: TGTGCCAGCAGCCAACTCCCCTCCGGGCCTTATTCACCCCTCCACTTT.

V gene TRBV20-1 combines with J gene TRBJ1-2; tentatively, D is TRBD1 (6 bases). The CDR3 runs 15 residues. The V and J ends lost 3 bases and 0 bases respectively, with 14 bases between them. The germline CDR1 and CDR2 sequences are DFQATT and SNEGSKA (reference sequence). CDR3 sequence reads: CSASRLDSANYGYTF. The CDR3 DNA reads TGCAGTGCTAGTCGATTGGACAGTGCTAACTATGGCTACACCTTC.

The rearrangement joins TRBV19 to TRBJ1-5; 9 bases agree with TRBD1. The CDR3 loop spans 16 amino acids. J was trimmed by 2 bases and V by 4 bases; bases with no gene match: 6. In germline, CDR1 is LNHDA, CDR2 SQIVND (reference sequence). The CDR3, as DNA: TGTGCCAGTAGTACCCAGGGACAGGGTGGCAATCAGCCCCAGCATTTT. This sequence encodes CASSTQGQGGNQPQHF.

The chain carries TRBV3-1 (or the pseudogene TRBV3-2) and TRBJ1-2; tentative D call: TRBD1 (6 bases). Looked up from germline, CDR1 is LGHDT and CDR2 is YNNKEL (reference sequence). With 4 bases removed from V and 0 bases from J, the gap between germline ends came to 18 bases. The length of the CDR3 is 17 residues. The CDR3 loop is CASSLITGTSSNYGYTF. CDR3 nucleotide sequence: TGTGCCAGCAGCCTAATTACCGGGACAAGCTCTAACTATGGCTACACCTTC.